Below are 14 T cell receptor beta chains sequenced from a single sample in a study of cytomegalovirus exposure and HLA in healthy donors. Both 60 Vbeta primers and 13 Jbeta primers went into the PCR. The data were produced by immunoSEQ multiplex PCR, yet TCRdb's version contains in-frame clones alone and is incomplete. The table records about 90,000 clones, roughly 60% of them present only once. Source material: PBMCs. These receptor sequences come from a woman aged 50 to 65 in good health and CMV-seropositive.

Turning to this clone: At one end, the junction sequence differs from germline, possibly due to a read error. The chain carries TRBV30 and TRBJ1-1; 10 nucleotides match TRBD1. Germline CDR1 is GTSNPN and CDR2 is SVGIG (reference sequence). The CDR3 totals 18 residues. The CDR3 region is CARSYFPGTGVSGTEAFF. In DNA, the CDR3 is TGTGCCCGGAGCTATTTCCCCGGGACAGGGGTTTCGGGCACTGAAGCTTTCTTT.

This rearrangement joins TRBV5-4 to TRBJ1-2; 12 bases fit TRBD1. This CDR3 has 18 residues. V shed 4 bases and J 4 bases; nucleotides not matched to a gene: 14. Germline CDR1 SGHNT, CDR2 YYREEE (reference sequence). CDR3 DNA sequence: TGTGCCAGCAGCCCGTCCGGGACAGGGGGCCGTGGGGCCTATGGCTACACCTTC. Amino acids: CASSPSGTGGRGAYGYTF. The whole variable domain, remainder taken from reference TRBV5-4 and TRBJ1-2, is ETGVTQSPTHLIKTRGQQVTLRCSSQSGHNTVSWYQQALGQGPQFIFQYYREEENGRGNFPPRFSGLQFPNYSSELNVNALELDDSALYLCASSPSGTGGRGAYGYTFGSGTRLTVV.

The rearrangement links TRBV11-2 to TRBJ1-2, with 8 bases lining up with TRBD1. CDR1 is SGHAT, CDR2 FQNNGV, per germline. There are 14 residues in the CDR3. The V and J ends lost 5 bases and 2 bases, in that order; junction bases with no gene match: 4. The CDR3 spells CASSQGAQNYGYTF. CDR3 in DNA: TGTGCCAGCAGCCAGGGGGCGCAGAACTATGGCTACACCTTC.

The rearrangement joins TRBV30 to TRBJ1-3; 8 positions agree with TRBD1. Germline V gene data show CDR1 as GTSNPN and CDR2 as SVGIG (reference sequence). Germline trimming cut 5 bases from V and 0 bases from J; bases unmatched to any gene: 6. This CDR3 comprises 15 residues. The CDR3 sequence is CAWGRDRSSGNTIYF. The DNA for the CDR3 is TGTGCCTGGGGCCGGGACAGGAGCTCTGGAAACACCATATATTTT.

A word on this clone: Other DNA sequences of this sample code for an identical CDR3. This sequence joins TRBV5-6 and TRBJ2-5, with D possibly being TRBD2 (5 bases). The V end lost 1 base, the J end lost 1 base, and 5 bases lay between the germline ends. Germline V gene sequence: CDR1 SGHDT, CDR2 YYEEEE. The CDR3 is 13 amino acids. CDR3 amino acids: CASSLRGQETQYF. In DNA form, the CDR3 reads TGTGCCAGCAGCTTGCGGGGCCAAGAGACCCAGTACTTC.

The CDR3 loop is CASSAGYSGNTIYF. For the CDR3, the DNA is TGTGCCAGCAGCGCAGGCTACTCTGGAAACACCATATATTTT. The V gene is TRBV2, the J gene TRBJ1-3, with D hard to call. Germline lookup yields CDR1 SNHLY and CDR2 FYNNEI. This CDR3 is built from 14 residues. V lost 6 bases to trimming and J lost 0 bases, with 9 bases between them.

The chain couples TRBV2 to TRBJ1-1; D remains ambiguous. The CDR3 has 11 amino acids. V was pared by 6 bases and J by 11 bases, with 13 bases between. The germline CDR1 and CDR2 sequences are SNHLY and FYNNEI. DNA of the CDR3: TGTGCCAGCAGCCCTGTAGACTGGGCTTTCTTT. It encodes CASSPVDWAFF. The whole variable domain, filled in from reference TRBV2 and TRBJ1-1, reads EPEVTQTPSHQVTQMGQEVILRCVPISNHLYFYWYRQILGQKVEFLVSFYNNEISEKSEIFDDQFSVERPDGSNFTLKIRSTKLEDSAMYFCASSPVDWAFFGQGTRLTVV.

This clone came up a few times. Other DNA sequences within the sample encode an identical CDR3. V usage is TRBV4-2 and J usage is TRBJ1-2; D remains ambiguous. Trimming stripped 1 base from V and 13 bases from J, with 16 bases between. This CDR3 spans 13 amino acids. The germline V gene encodes CDR1 LGHNA and CDR2 YNFKEQ. The CDR3 DNA reads TGTGCCAGCAGCCAAGCTCTCGGCCTCCAGGTCACCTTC. It is translated as CASSQALGLQVTF.

The chain recombines TRBV5-6 with TRBJ2-3; 8 nucleotides align to TRBD2. J was trimmed by 3 bases and V by 2 bases; bases with no gene match: 8. The CDR3 has 16 amino acids. Germline V gene data show CDR1 as SGHDT and CDR2 as YYEEEE. The CDR3 coding sequence is TGTGCCAGCAGCTTATTGGCGGGGGGCAGGACAGATACGCAGTATTTT. Translating gives CASSLLAGGRTDTQYF.

This chain links TRBV7-8 with TRBJ1-2; 10 bases align to TRBD1. The CDR3 is 16 residues long. J gave up 4 bases and V 1 base, and 6 bases lay outside the gene matches. Germline CDR1 and CDR2: SGHVS and FQNEAQ. In DNA, the CDR3 is TGTGCCAGCAGCTTAGGTCGGGACAGGGGACCCTATGGCTACACCTTC. Translating it yields CASSLGRDRGPYGYTF.

The chain is built from TRBV7-2 and TRBJ2-7; TRBD1 matches at 11 bases. V shed 6 bases, J shed 2 bases, and the junction held 12 bases outside the gene matches. The CDR3 totals 17 residues. Germline CDR1 reads SGHTA; CDR2 reads FQGNSA. CDR3 sequence: CASSTGQGAVPAYEQYF. In DNA, the CDR3 is TGTGCCAGCAGTACAGGACAGGGGGCTGTGCCTGCCTACGAGCAGTACTTC. The variable domain in full, with the rest retrieved from reference TRBV7-2 and TRBJ2-7, is GAGVSQSPSNKVTEKGKDVELRCDPISGHTALYWYRQSLGQGLEFLIYFQGNSAPDKSGLPSDRFSAERTGGSVSTLTIQRTQQEDSAVYLCASSTGQGAVPAYEQYFGPGTRLTVT.

In this sample, this clone turned up a few times. The V call is TRBV5-1, the J call TRBJ2-5, with D possibly matching TRBD2 (6 bases). Deletions cut 2 bases from V and 1 base from J, with 6 bases between. This CDR3 has 13 amino acids. Per the germline V gene, CDR1 is SGHRS and CDR2 is YFSETQ. In nucleotides, the CDR3 is TGCGCCAGCAGCTTTAGCGGCCAAGAGACCCAGTACTTC. Translating gives CASSFSGQETQYF.

The rearrangement uses TRBV5-1 and TRBJ2-1; D gene ambiguous. This CDR3 is built from 15 residues. Germline loops: CDR1 SGHRS, CDR2 YFSETQ. Trimming removed 3 bases from V and 2 bases from J, with 12 bases in between. The CDR3 spells CASSSSRNPYNEQFF. The CDR3 bases are TGCGCCAGCAGCTCCTCCAGGAACCCCTACAATGAGCAGTTCTTC.

This sequence joins TRBV30 and TRBJ1-1, with 8 nucleotides matching TRBD1. The CDR3 totals 14 residues. CDR1 GTSNPN and CDR2 SVGIG come from the germline V gene (reference sequence). The J segment lost 6 bases and the V segment lost 5 bases, leaving 11 bases of the junction unmatched. CDR3 residues: CAWSTGGRFSEAFF. In DNA, the CDR3 is TGTGCCTGGTCCACAGGGGGTCGGTTCTCTGAAGCTTTCTTT.